This T cell receptor (beta chain) was identified during a study of tumor-infiltrating lymphocytes in localized non-small cell lung cancer. At the level of the study: Tumor tissue and non-adjacent uninvolved lung came from each patient.

With regard to this clone: Its antigen is unidentified.

Some clones are missing from TCRdb's copy, which holds only in-frame ones; the method was immunoSEQ multiplex PCR. This sample has more than 9,500 clones, with roughly 80% found just once. Trimming pared 5 bases from V and 6 bases from J, leaving 7 bases between. The CDR3 totals 12 residues. Per germline, CDR1 LNHDA and CDR2 SQIVND (reference sequence). Study-level results: Higher tumor T cell infiltration than in uninvolved lung was supported by TCRbeta sequencing.

This chain connects TRBV19 to TRBJ1-4; D unclear. Material for sequencing was lung tumor tissue. The sequence was obtained from a human donor with non-small cell lung cancer. CDR3 sequence: CASSLVDEKLFF. CDR3 coding DNA: TGTGCCAGTAGTTTGGTGGATGAAAAACTGTTTTTT. Full variable domain (rest looked up from reference TRBV19 and TRBJ1-4): DGGITQSPKYLFRKEGQNVTLSCEQNLNHDAMYWYRQDPGQGLRLIYYSQIVNDFQKGDIAEGYSVSREKKESFPLTVTSAQKNPTAFYLCASSLVDEKLFFGSGTQLSVL.